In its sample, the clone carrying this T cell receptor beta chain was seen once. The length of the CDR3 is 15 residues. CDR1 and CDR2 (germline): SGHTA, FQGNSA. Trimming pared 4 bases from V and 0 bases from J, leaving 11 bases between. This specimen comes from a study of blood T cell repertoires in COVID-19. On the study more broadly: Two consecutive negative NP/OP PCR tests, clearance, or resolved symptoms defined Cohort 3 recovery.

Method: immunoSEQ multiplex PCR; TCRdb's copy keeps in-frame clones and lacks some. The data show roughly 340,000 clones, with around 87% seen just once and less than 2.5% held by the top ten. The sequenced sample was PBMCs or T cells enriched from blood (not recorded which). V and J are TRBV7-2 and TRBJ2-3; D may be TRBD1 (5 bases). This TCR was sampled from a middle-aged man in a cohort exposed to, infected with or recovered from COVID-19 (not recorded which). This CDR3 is CASSSWTTSTDTQYF. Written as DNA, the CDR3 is TGTGCCAGCAGCTCTTGGACAACCAGCACAGATACGCAGTATTTT.